This TCR beta chain came from a study of T cells after yellow fever vaccination. Broader study findings: Though weaker, the secondary response peaked faster, on day 5 versus 15.

CDR3 length equals 14 residues. The V gene lost 2 bases and the J gene lost 4 bases, with 11 bases spanning the gap. Germline CDR1 reads KGHSH; CDR2 reads LQKENI. As TCR cDNA was made by 5'RACE template switching, a universal primer site and UMIs were added. TCRdb re-analysed the 5' RACE reads in MiXCR, keeping a single row per CDR3 protein. The sample includes about 310,000 distinct CDR3 sequences, more than 3% of them seen just once. There are many counts of this clonotype. The antigen is undetermined. This clonotype was obtained from a man between 18 and 35 years old who received the YFV17D yellow fever vaccine. The V call is TRBV18, the J call TRBJ1-1; D is uncertain. Sequenced here: PBMCs, sampled on the day of the yellow fever booster vaccination. DNA of the CDR3: TGTGCCAGCTCACCAGGGGAGGGCGGCACTGAAGCTTTCTTT. Translation: CASSPGEGGTEAFF.